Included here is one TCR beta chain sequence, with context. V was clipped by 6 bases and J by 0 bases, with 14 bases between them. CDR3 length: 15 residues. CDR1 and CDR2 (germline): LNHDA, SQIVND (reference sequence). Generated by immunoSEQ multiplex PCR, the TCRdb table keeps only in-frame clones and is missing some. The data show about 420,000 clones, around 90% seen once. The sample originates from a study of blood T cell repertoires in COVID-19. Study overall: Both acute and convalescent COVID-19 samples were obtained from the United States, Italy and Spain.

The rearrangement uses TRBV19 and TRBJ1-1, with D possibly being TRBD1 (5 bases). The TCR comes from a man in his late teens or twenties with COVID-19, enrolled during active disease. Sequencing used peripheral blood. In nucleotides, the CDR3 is TGTGCCAGTAGAAATGCCCGGACATTGAACACTGAAGCTTTCTTT. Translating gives CASRNARTLNTEAFF.